This T cell receptor beta chain was captured in a study of blood T cell repertoires in COVID-19. Study background: The analysed material was cDNA or gDNA that came from T cells, B-cell-depleted T cells, or PBMCs.

Here immunoSEQ multiplex PCR was the method, and the copy in TCRdb shows in-frame clones only, minus some. The sample has over 200,000 clones; about 87% are singletons. Ages ranged from about 18 to 89 years, with residence in approximately 23 US areas. Each participant's cohort was designated according to participant-reported clinical history. Exposed volunteers were people who met a COVID-19 case within 2 weeks before study entry. The germline V and J ends were trimmed by 2 bases and 3 bases, with 11 bases remaining between them. The CDR3 length is 14 residues. Germline CDR1 reads SGHTA; CDR2 reads FQGTGA.

The sequence was collected from a woman in her thirties who had been exposed to COVID-19. V usage is TRBV7-3 and J usage is TRBJ2-7; possible D gene TRBD1, 5 bases. Sequenced sample: PBMCs or T cells enriched from blood (not recorded which). CDR3 nucleotides: TGTGCCAGCAGCTTATTCCCAGGGAACTACGAGCAGTACTTC. It translates to CASSLFPGNYEQYF.